This T cell receptor (beta chain) is from a study of identical twins. From the 5' RACE reads, TCRdb called clonotypes with MiXCR, one entry per CDR3 protein. The table records hundreds of thousands of distinct CDR3 sequences, 15% to 20% of them present only once. CDR1 and CDR2 (germline): DFQATT, SNEGSKA (reference sequence). J gave up 2 bases and V 5 bases, and 10 bases lay outside the gene matches. The CDR3 consists of 16 residues. This clonotype has a handful of counts. The donor group consisted entirely of healthy Caucasians. The data were also submitted as part of a second study, on T cells expressing NK-cell markers. In that study: HCMV seropositivity marked most of the eight sequenced donors; one was seronegative.

This chain connects TRBV20-1 to TRBJ1-2; TRBD1 agrees at 11 bases. The sample comprised PBMCs. The TCR comes from a woman aged 18 to 35 in good health. The CDR3 loop reads CSASPGQGASNYGYTF. The CDR3 nucleotides read TGCAGTGCTTCGCCCGGACAGGGGGCGTCCAACTATGGCTACACCTTC.